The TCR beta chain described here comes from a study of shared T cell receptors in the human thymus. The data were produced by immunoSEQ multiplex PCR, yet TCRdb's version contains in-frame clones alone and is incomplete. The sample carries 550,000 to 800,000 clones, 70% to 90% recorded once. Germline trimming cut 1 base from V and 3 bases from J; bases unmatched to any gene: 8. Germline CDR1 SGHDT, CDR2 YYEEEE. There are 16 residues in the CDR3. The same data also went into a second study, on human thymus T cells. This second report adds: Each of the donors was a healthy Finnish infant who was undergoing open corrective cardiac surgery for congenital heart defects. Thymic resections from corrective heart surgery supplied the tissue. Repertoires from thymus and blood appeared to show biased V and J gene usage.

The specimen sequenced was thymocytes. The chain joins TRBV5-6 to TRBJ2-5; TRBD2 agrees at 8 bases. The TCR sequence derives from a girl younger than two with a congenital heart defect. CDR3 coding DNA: TGTGCCAGCAGCTTGATCGGGGGGGCCCCCAAAGAGACCCAGTACTTC. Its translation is CASSLIGGAPKETQYF.